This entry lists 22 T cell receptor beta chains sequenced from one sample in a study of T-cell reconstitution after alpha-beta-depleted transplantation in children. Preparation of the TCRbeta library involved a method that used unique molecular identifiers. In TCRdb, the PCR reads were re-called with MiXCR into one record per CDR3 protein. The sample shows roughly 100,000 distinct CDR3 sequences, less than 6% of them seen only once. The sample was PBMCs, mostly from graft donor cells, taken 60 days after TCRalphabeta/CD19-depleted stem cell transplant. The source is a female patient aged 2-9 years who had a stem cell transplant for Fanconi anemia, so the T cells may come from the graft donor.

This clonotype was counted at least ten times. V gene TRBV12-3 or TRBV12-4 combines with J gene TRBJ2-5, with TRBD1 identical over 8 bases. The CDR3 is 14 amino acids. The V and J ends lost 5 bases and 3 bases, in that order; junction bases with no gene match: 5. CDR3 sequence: CASSRGTGEETQYF. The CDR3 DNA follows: TGTGCCAGCAGTCGAGGGACAGGAGAAGAGACCCAGTACTTC.

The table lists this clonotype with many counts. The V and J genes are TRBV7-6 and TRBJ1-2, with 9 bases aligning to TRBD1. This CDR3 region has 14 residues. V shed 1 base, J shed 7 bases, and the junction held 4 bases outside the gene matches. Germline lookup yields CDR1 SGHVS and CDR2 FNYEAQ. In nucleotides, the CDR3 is TGTGCCAGCAGCTTAGGGGGGACAGGGCTTGGCTACACCTTC. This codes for CASSLGGTGLGYTF. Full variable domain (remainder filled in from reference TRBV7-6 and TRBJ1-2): GAGVSQSPRYKVTKRGQDVALRCDPISGHVSLYWYRQALGQGPEFLTYFNYEAQQDKSGLPNDRFSAERPEGSISTLTIQRTEQRDSAMYRCASSLGGTGLGYTFGSGTRLTVV.

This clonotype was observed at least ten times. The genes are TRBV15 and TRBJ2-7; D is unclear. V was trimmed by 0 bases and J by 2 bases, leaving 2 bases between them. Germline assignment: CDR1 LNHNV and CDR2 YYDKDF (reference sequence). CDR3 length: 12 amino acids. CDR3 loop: CATSRDTYEQYF. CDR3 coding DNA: TGTGCCACCAGCAGAGACACCTACGAGCAGTACTTC.

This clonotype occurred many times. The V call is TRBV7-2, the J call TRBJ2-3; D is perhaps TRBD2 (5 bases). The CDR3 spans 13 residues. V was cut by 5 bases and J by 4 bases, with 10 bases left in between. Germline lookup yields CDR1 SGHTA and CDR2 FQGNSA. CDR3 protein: CASSKLGPDTQYF. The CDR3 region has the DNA TGTGCCAGCAGCAAACTAGGTCCAGATACGCAGTATTTT.

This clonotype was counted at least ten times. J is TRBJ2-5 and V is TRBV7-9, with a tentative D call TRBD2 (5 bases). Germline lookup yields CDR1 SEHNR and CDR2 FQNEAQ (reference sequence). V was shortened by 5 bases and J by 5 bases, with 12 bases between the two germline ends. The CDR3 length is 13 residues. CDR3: CASSPYERETQYF. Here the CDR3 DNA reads TGTGCCAGCAGCCCATATGAGCGGGAGACCCAGTACTTC.

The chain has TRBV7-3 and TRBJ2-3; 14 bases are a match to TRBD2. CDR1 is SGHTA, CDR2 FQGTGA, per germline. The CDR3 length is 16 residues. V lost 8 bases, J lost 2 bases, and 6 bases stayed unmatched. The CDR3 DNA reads TGTGCCAGCCGCCCGGGACTAGCGGGGGACACAGATACGCAGTATTTT. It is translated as CASRPGLAGDTDTQYF.

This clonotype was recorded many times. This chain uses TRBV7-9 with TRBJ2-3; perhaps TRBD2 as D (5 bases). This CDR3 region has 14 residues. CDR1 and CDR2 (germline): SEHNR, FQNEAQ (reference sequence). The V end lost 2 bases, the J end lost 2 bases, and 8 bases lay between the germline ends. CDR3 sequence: CASSLNGITDTQYF. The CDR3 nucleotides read TGTGCCAGCAGCTTAAACGGGATCACAGATACGCAGTATTTT.

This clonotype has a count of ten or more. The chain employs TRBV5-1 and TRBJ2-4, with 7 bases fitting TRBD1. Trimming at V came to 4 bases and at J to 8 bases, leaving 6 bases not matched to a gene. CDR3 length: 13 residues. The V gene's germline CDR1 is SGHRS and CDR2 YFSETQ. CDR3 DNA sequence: TGCGCCAGCAGCGGGGACAGTCTAGACATTCAGTACTTC. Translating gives CASSGDSLDIQYF.

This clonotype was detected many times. The chain's CDR3 is CSASFRDRGQDTQYF. The CDR3, as DNA: TGCAGTGCTTCATTCCGGGACAGGGGGCAAGATACGCAGTATTTT. V is TRBV20-1 and J is TRBJ2-3, with 12 bases that match TRBD1. Germline V CDR1 and CDR2: DFQATT, SNEGSKA (reference sequence). The CDR3 consists of 15 residues. The trim removed 5 bases at V and 5 bases at J, leaving 8 bases unmatched.

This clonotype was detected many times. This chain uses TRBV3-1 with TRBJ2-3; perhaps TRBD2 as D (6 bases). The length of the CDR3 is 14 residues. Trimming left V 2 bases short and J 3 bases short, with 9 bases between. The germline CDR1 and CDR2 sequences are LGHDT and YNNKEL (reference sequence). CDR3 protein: CASSQIGRTDTQYF. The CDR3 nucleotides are TGTGCCAGCAGCCAAATCGGGAGAACAGATACGCAGTATTTT.

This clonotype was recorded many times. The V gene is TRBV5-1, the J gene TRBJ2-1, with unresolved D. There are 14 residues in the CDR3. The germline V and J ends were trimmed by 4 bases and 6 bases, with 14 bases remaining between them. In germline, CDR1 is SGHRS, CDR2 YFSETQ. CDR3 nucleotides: TGCGCCAGCAGCCTCAGGAACTCATTCAATGAGCAGTTCTTC. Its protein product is CASSLRNSFNEQFF.

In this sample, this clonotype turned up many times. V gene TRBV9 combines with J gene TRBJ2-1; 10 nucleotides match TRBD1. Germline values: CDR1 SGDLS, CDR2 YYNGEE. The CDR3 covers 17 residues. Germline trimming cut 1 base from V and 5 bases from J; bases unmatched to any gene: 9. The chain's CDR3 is CASSVSQTGQGNNEQFF. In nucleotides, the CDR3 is TGTGCCAGCAGCGTAAGCCAAACGGGACAGGGGAACAATGAGCAGTTCTTC.

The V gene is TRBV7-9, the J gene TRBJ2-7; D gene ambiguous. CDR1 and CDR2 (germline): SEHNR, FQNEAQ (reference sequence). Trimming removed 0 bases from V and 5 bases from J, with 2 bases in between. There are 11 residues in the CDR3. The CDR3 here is CASSLAHEQYF. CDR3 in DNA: TGTGCCAGCAGCTTAGCCCACGAGCAGTACTTC.

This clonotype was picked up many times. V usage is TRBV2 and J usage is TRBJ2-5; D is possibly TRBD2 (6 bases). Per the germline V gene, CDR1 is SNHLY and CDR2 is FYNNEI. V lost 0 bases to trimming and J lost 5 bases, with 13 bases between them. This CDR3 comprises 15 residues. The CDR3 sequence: CASSEAPVGLETQYF. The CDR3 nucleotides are TGTGCCAGCAGTGAAGCGCCGGTGGGACTGGAGACCCAGTACTTC.

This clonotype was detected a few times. The CDR3 region has the DNA TGTGCCACTACGTTTGGCGGGGCCACCCCTAGCACAGATACGCAGTATTTT. Protein product: CATTFGGATPSTDTQYF. The chain joins TRBV19 to TRBJ2-3; TRBD2 might be the D (6 bases). Trimming cost V 10 bases and J 0 bases, with 23 bases left between them. The germline CDR1 and CDR2 sequences are LNHDA and SQIVND (reference sequence). The CDR3 has 17 residues.

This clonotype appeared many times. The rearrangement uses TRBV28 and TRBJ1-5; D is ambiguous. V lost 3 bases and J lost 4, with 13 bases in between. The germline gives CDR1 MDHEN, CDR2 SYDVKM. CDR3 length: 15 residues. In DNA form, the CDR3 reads TGTGCCAGCAGTTTTAATCATGAGAAGAATCAGCCCCAGCATTTT. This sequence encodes CASSFNHEKNQPQHF. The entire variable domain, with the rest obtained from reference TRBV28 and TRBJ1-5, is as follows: DVKVTQSSRYLVKRTGEKVFLECVQDMDHENMFWYRQDPGLGLRLIYFSYDVKMKEKGDIPEGYSVSREKKERFSLILESASTNQTSMYLCASSFNHEKNQPQHFGDGTRLSIL.

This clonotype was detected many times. The CDR3 DNA reads as TGTGCCAGCAGTTTTCAGGGGGCACAGTTCACAGATACGCAGTATTTT. Translating gives CASSFQGAQFTDTQYF. The chain employs TRBV28 and TRBJ2-3, with TRBD1 matching 8 bases. The CDR3 extends over 16 amino acids. Germline trimming cut 3 bases from V and 2 bases from J; bases unmatched to any gene: 7. Germline V gives CDR1 MDHEN, CDR2 SYDVKM.

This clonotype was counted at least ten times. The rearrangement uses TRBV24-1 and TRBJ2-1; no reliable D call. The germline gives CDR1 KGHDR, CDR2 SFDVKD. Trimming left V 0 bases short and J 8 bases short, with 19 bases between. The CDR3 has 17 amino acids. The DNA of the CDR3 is TGTGCCACCAGTGATTTGAAGGATGGGTTAGCTAGGTATGAGCAGTTCTTC. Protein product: CATSDLKDGLARYEQFF.

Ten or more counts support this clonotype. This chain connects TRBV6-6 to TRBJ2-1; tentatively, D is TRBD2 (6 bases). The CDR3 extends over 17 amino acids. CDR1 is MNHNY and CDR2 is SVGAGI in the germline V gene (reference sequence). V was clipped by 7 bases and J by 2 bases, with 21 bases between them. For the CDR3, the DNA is TGTGCCAGCACCCGCTGGCGCGGGGCGGGTACCTACAATGAGCAGTTCTTC. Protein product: CASTRWRGAGTYNEQFF.

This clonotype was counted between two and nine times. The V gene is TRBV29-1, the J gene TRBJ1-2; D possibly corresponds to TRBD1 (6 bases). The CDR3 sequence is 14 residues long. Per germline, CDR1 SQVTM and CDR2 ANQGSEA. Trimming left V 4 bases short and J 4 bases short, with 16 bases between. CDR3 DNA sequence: TGCAGCGTTGCCCGGTGGGGGGGCTCCTATGGCTACACCTTC. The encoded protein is CSVARWGGSYGYTF.

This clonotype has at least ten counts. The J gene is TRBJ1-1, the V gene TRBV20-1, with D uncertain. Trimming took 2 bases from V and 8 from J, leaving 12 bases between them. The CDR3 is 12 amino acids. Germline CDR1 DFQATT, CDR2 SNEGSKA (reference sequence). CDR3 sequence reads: CSARKQRIEAFF. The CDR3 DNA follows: TGCAGTGCTAGAAAACAGCGTATAGAAGCTTTCTTT.

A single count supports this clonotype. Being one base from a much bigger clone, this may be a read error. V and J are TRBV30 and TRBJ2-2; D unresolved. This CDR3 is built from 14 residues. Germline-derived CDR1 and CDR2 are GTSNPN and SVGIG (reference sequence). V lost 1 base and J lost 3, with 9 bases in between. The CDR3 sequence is CAWSAVVHTGELFF. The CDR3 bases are TGTGCCTGGAGTGCGGTGGTTCACACCGGGGAGCTGTTTTTT.